These 14 T cell receptor beta chains were all obtained from the same sample, sequenced in a study of blood T cells in healthy people across ages. Primers used in a second PCR of about 6 to 11 cycles were a sample-barcoded 5' primer and a J-beta primer mix. TCRdb re-derived calls from the 5' RACE reads in MiXCR, one entry per CDR3 protein. The sample has about 720,000 distinct CDR3 sequences, over 20% seen once; the top ten hold roughly 22%. Sequencing was performed on blood. The receptors originated from a man in his 70s in good health.

This clonotype was recorded a few times. V usage is TRBV24-1 and J usage is TRBJ1-1; possible D gene TRBD1, 5 bases. Trimming shortened V by 6 bases and J by 3 bases, and 7 bases separated the two germline ends. Germline V lookup: CDR1 KGHDR, CDR2 SFDVKD. The CDR3 has 12 amino acids. In DNA, the CDR3 is TGTGCCACCAGTCGGGGGGACACTGAAGCTTTCTTT. It translates to CATSRGDTEAFF.

This clonotype was detected only a few times. The chain links TRBV4-2 to TRBJ2-3; TRBD1 or TRBD2 may be the D gene (7 bases each). Germline CDR1 and CDR2: LGHNA and YNFKEQ. The germline V and J ends were trimmed by 1 base and 4 bases, with 15 bases remaining between them. The CDR3 extends over 16 amino acids. CDR3 DNA sequence: TGTGCCAGCAGCCAAGTACCAGGGGGGGGAGCAGATACGCAGTATTTT. It encodes CASSQVPGGGADTQYF.

The chain carries TRBV7-9 and TRBJ2-5, with D possibly matching TRBD1 (5 bases). CDR1 is SEHNR and CDR2 is FQNEAQ in the germline V gene (reference sequence). Between the trimmed V and J ends, which lost 4 bases and 7 bases, there was a span of 22 bases. The CDR3 is 16 residues long. CDR3 nucleotide sequence: TGTGCCAGCAGCTCCGTAGCCGTAAGGACAACGGGGACCCAGTACTTC. This sequence encodes CASSSVAVRTTGTQYF.

V usage is TRBV7-3 and J usage is TRBJ2-3; TRBD2 aligns across 8 bases. Germline V gives CDR1 SGHTA, CDR2 FQGTGA. This CDR3 region has 17 residues. Trimming took 0 bases from V and 2 from J; bases not matched to a gene: 7. The CDR3 here is CASSLTLAGPITDTQYF. CDR3 DNA sequence: TGTGCCAGCAGCTTAACTCTAGCGGGTCCAATCACAGATACGCAGTATTTT.

This clonotype has more than one count but fewer than ten. The chain links TRBV7-9 to TRBJ2-7, with TRBD2 matching 7 bases. V dropped 5 bases and J dropped 3; count of bases not matched to a gene: 7. The V gene's germline CDR1 is SEHNR and CDR2 FQNEAQ (reference sequence). The CDR3 has 14 amino acids. Written as DNA, the CDR3 is TGTGCCAGCAGCCTGACTAGCTCACACTACGAGCAGTACTTC. Translation gives CASSLTSSHYEQYF.

Only a few counts were recorded for this clonotype. A much bigger clone sits one base away, suggesting this may be a read error. The chain couples TRBV12-3 or TRBV12-4 to TRBJ2-5, with D tentatively TRBD2 (6 bases). The CDR3 totals 14 residues. Trimming took 6 bases from V and 9 from J, leaving 20 bases between them. The CDR3 protein is CASSPGVPREAQYF. DNA for the CDR3: TGTGCCAGCAGCCCAGGAGTCCCTAGGGAGGCCCAGTACTTC.

As concerns this clonotype: A much larger clone differs by one base, so this may be a read error. The chain is built from TRBV5-1 and TRBJ1-1, with D maybe TRBD1 (5 bases). The CDR3 totals 12 residues. Trimming pared 1 base from V and 12 bases from J, leaving 13 bases between. CDR1 is SGHRS, CDR2 YFSETQ, per germline. In DNA form, the CDR3 reads TGCGCCAGCAGCTTGACCGAAAAGGGGCCTTTCTTT. This encodes CASSLTEKGPFF. The complete variable domain, with remaining parts taken from reference TRBV5-1 and TRBJ1-1, reads KAGVTQTPRYLIKTRGQQVTLSCSPISGHRSVSWYQQTPGQGLQFLFEYFSETQRNKGNFPGRFSGRQFSNSRSEMNVSTLELGDSALYLCASSLTEKGPFFGQGTRLTVV.

This clonotype was seen a handful of times. The chain is built from TRBV19 and TRBJ2-3; D remains unclear. CDR3 length: 16 residues. CDR1 is LNHDA, CDR2 SQIVND, per germline (reference sequence). Trimming shortened V by 4 bases and J by 0 bases, and 14 bases separated the two germline ends. The CDR3 DNA follows: TGTGCCAGTAGTACGATAAGGCAGTCTAGCACAGATACGCAGTATTTT. Protein sequence: CASSTIRQSSTDTQYF.

This clonotype has just a few counts. The V call is TRBV20-1, the J call TRBJ1-4; D perhaps matches TRBD1 (6 bases). This CDR3 has 15 amino acids. V dropped 0 bases and J dropped 8 bases, with 16 bases sitting between them. CDR1 is DFQATT and CDR2 is SNEGSKA in the germline V gene (reference sequence). DNA for the CDR3: TGCAGTGCTAGAGATCCCAACAGGGAAAGGGAAAAACTGTTTTTT. Protein sequence: CSARDPNREREKLFF.

The chain carries TRBV2 and TRBJ2-5; maybe TRBD2 (5 bases). CDR1 SNHLY and CDR2 FYNNEI come from the germline V gene. The ends were cut back, 6 bases at V and 2 bases at J, with 13 bases in the middle. The CDR3 is made up of 14 amino acids. CDR3 sequence: CASRKTEAQETQYF. Written as DNA, the CDR3 is TGTGCCAGCAGGAAGACGGAGGCGCAAGAGACCCAGTACTTC.

This clonotype occurred a few times. This chain uses TRBV4-2 with TRBJ2-5; D perhaps matches TRBD2 (5 bases). TRBJ2-1 matches the DNA end more closely, so the J call is doubtful. Germline V gene lookup returns CDR1 LGHNA and CDR2 YNFKEQ. The CDR3 has 13 amino acids. CDR3 sequence reads: CASSQQLGDEQFF. The CDR3 DNA sequence: TGTGCCAGCAGCCAACAACTAGGAGATGAGCAGTTCTTC.

There are a few counts of this clonotype. The chain combines TRBV14 with TRBJ2-3; D remains unclear. CDR1 is SGHDN, CDR2 FVKESK, per germline. This CDR3 spans 15 amino acids. Trimming pared 1 base from V and 6 bases from J, leaving 14 bases between. The CDR3 loop reads CASSQARLPTDTQYF. As DNA, the CDR3 is TGTGCCAGCAGCCAAGCGAGGCTCCCCACGGATACGCAGTATTTT.

This rearrangement joins TRBV20-1 to TRBJ2-1, with D uncertain. The germline V gene has CDR1 DFQATT and CDR2 SNEGSKA (reference sequence). This CDR3 is built from 14 residues. V dropped 1 base and J dropped 4 bases, with 11 bases sitting between them. The CDR3 protein is CSARVSVGYNEQFF. DNA for the CDR3: TGCAGTGCTAGAGTCAGCGTGGGGTACAATGAGCAGTTCTTC.

The chain combines TRBV19 with TRBJ2-7; 7 bases agree with TRBD1. The germline V gene encodes CDR1 LNHDA and CDR2 SQIVND (reference sequence). After removal of 5 bases from V and 0 bases from J, the junction contained 10 bases not matched to a gene. The CDR3 runs 16 residues. The CDR3 coding sequence is TGTGCCAGTAGTTTGAGGGGGACAGAGAGCTCCTACGAGCAGTACTTC. Protein sequence: CASSLRGTESSYEQYF.